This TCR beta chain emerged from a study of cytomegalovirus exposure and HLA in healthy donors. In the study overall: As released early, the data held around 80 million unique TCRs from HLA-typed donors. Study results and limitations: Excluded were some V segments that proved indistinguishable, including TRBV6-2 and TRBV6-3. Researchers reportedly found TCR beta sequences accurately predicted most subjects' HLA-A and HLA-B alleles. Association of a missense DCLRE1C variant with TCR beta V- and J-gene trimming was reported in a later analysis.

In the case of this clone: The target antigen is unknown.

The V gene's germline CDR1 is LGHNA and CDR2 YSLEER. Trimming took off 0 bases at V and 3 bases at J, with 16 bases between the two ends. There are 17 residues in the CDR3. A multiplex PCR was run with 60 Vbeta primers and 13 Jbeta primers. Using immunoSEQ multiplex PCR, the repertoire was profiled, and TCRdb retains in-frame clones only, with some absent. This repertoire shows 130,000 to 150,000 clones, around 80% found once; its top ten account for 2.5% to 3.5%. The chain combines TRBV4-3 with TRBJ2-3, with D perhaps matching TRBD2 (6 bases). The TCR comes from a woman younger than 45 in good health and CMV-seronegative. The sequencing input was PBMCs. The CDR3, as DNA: TGCGCCAGCAGCCAAGATGGGGGGTGGAGGGGTACAGATACGCAGTATTTT. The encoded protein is CASSQDGGWRGTDTQYF.